Below, one T cell receptor beta chain is given with its context. It lacks a known antigen. Per-base quality was not reported, and no clone a single base away is much larger than it. The CDR3 measures 17 amino acids from cysteine to phenylalanine. Only CDR3 DNA remains: 51 bases, in frame from the first base. Trimming takes 0 bases off V and 3 bases off J; junction bases not matched to a gene: 6. The germline V gene gives CDR1 as MGHRA and CDR2 as YSYEKL. The sample originates from a study of cytomegalovirus exposure and HLA in healthy donors (dated by TCRdb to 2017 to 2019). Notes on the research overall: An earlier analysis of a few hundred of the donors reported 276 Gb of sequence data and 95 million to 120 million unique TCR beta sequences obtained from about 180 million T cells. An early release that covered roughly 600 HLA-typed donors contained about 300 gigabases of sequencing data and about 84 million unique TCR sequences. Of the approximately 370 genotyped donors, more than 75% were placed in the genetic ancestry cluster associated with self-reported Caucasian donors. The study was designed to test whether signatures of past pathogen exposure could be identified by cataloging public T cell receptors. The T cell repertoires of around 730 subjects were profiled by immunosequencing and related to cytomegalovirus serostatus. In addition to the first cohort of 666 subjects, a separate validation cohort of 120 different subjects was used. High-throughput TCR immunosequencing, statistical association of individual TCRs with disease status, and machine learning were combined to predict cytomegalovirus infection status. To study patterns of TCR occurrence, a later analysis re-analyzed previously published TCR beta repertoires from around 700 donors and added high-resolution HLA genotyping. In the later analysis, no new phenotypic data were used to find candidate immune exposures; instead, reliance was placed on TCR beta sequences and their occurrence across donors. In an earlier analysis of a few hundred of the donors, high-throughput TCR beta sequencing was used to judge whether each TCR beta V gene segment behaved as functional or pseudogenic. Donor age, sex, ethnicity and CMV serostatus were compiled alongside the repertoire data. A later genetic analysis used genome-wide SNP genotypes for about 65% of the roughly 700 donors, treating that subset as a discovery cohort. Every repertoire in the discovery cohort had been generated on one and the same sequencing platform. HLA typing included class I and class II loci at four-digit resolution. Typing coverage differed by locus: A, B, C, DRB1 and DQB1 were typed in about 620-630 donors, DQA1 in roughly 510, DPA1 in around 600, and DPB1 in 472. Several DR-DQ haplotypes were handled as single units for association and clustering because linkage in the cohort was strong. Among some 400 genotyped donors of the cohort, an average of around 220,000 unique TCR beta nucleotide sequences was sequenced per donor, of which 15% to 20% were non-productive.

The investigation overall reported the following: According to a later genetic analysis, donors in an Asian-associated ancestry cluster had fewer N-insertions in productive TCRs than the approximately 670-donor mean. A later analysis associated 15,000 to 20,000 TCR beta sequences with specific HLA alleles at a false discovery rate of 0.05. Some IMGT-functional V segments, including TRBV6-2 and TRBV6-3, could not be told apart with the 87-base-pair reads, so those segments were excluded. Strong co-occurrence of HLA alleles, especially DR and DQ, made assigning TCR associations to individual alleles difficult. Correlated functional status among segregating V segments might be attributable to linkage disequilibrium, but an unknown experimental factor could not be ruled out. In an earlier analysis of some 500 of the donors, most TCR beta V segments were observed in productive rearrangements about 90% or about 30% of the time, broadly matching IMGT annotations. Most CMV-associated TCR beta chains appeared to be HLA-restricted in a later analysis, and the HLA associations seemed to be driven largely by CMV exposure. The sequencing pipeline was judged likely to have produced a cluster of highly shared sequence variants as a technical artifact. The cohort was sequenced for TCR beta chains only, and without alpha or paired-chain data the features that could be detected were limited. In a later analysis, the rate of TCR association differed among HLA loci, with DRB1 alleles having the most associated TCRs and HLA-C alleles having the fewest. The study gave a list of some 150 TCR beta chains associated with cytomegalovirus. The earlier analysis of about 600 of the donors excluded about 16 rarely observed V segments, including chromosome 9 orphons, because counts were too low. In both the original and validation cohorts, the classifier was reported to diagnose cytomegalovirus status with high specificity and sensitivity. Most TCR sequences were observed very rarely across donors, whereas some public TCRs were present in many individuals. For the cohort, immune exposure information was limited to CMV serostatus. Because some donors lacked HLA typing at each locus, the association tests relied only on the typed subset. A later genetic analysis associated a missense DCLRE1C variant with V-gene and J-gene trimming of TCR beta chains, and an independent cohort replicated the association. It was suggested by the authors that the approach could potentially be generalized to other disease states and immunological phenotypes. According to a later analysis, parvovirus B19, influenza, CMV and Epstein-Barr virus appeared linked to several top co-occurrence clusters. A further reported finding was that TCR beta sequences accurately predicted the HLA-A and HLA-B alleles for most subjects in the first cohort. Roughly uniform sequencing depth across donors was assumed in presence/absence analyses, although this assumption may not hold. Three of the identified cytomegalovirus-associated TCR beta chains were confirmed in vitro to be specific for cytomegalovirus antigens. Compared with equally common non-associated chains, HLA-associated TCR beta chains in a later analysis were more clonally expanded and had lower generation probabilities.

Receptor amplification or capture employed the immunoSEQ multiplex PCR assay. For the multiplex PCR, a mixture combining 60 forward primers for TCR Vbeta segments and 13 reverse primers for TCR Jbeta segments was used. Amplification of the CDR3 region of rearranged TCR beta genes was performed with a multiplex PCR assay on genomic DNA. Amplified TCR beta libraries were sequenced as 87-base-pair reads on the Illumina HiSeq System. In the source study's methods: Across the 500 to 750 repertoires, a later analysis counted 80 million or so unique TCR beta chains, around 11 million of which were shared by at least two donors. A nearest-neighbor algorithm error-corrected the raw reads and collapsed the reads into unique sequences, merging closely related sequences to remove PCR and sequencing errors. To assign V, D and J gene segments, CDR3 sequences were aligned to IMGT reference sequences. Each retained sequence needed at least a six-nucleotide match to both a V gene segment and a J gene segment. Rearrangements were classified as productive when the CDR3 lacked stop codons and remained in frame with V and J, and all other rearrangements were classified as non-productive. CDR3 was defined by IMGT convention, running from the second conserved V-encoded cysteine to the conserved J-encoded phenylalanine. In an earlier analysis of 587 of the donors, sequences lacking an unambiguous match to a single V gene segment were excluded. An earlier analysis of fewer than 750 of the donors called V segments functional above 56.7% productive rearrangements and segregating when the between-donor standard deviation exceeded 5%. A statistical classification framework was developed to diagnose cytomegalovirus status using the catalog of TCR beta chain sequences. A later analysis assigned V and J genes by comparing TCR nucleotide sequences with IMGT/GENE-DB human TR gene sequences. In a later analysis, CDR3 sequences and most-parsimonious VDJ recombination scenarios were assigned using the TCRdist pipeline. In a later analysis, each TCR beta chain was defined by its CDR3 amino acid sequence together with its V-gene family, and reads without a unique V-gene family were excluded. A later analysis removed 500 to 600 highly shared, low-generation-probability nucleotide sequences to deal with suspected cross-contamination and a sequencing artifact. In a later analysis, a clonal expansion index for each public chain was calculated from normalized within-repertoire ranks of inferred template counts. Generation probabilities in a later analysis came from a VDJ recombination model fitted to out-of-frame rearrangements, and those results were checked against IGoR. In a later analysis, TCR-TCR, TCR-HLA and TCR-CMV co-occurrence was scored with hypergeometric tests, and a repertoire-size bias correction was applied to TCR pairs. To estimate false discovery rates, a later analysis permuted the HLA or CMV assignments 20 times. In a later analysis, co-occurring TCRs were grouped with DBSCAN, and TCRdist sequence similarity was added when clustering was performed within HLA-allele-positive subsets. For co-occurrence clustering, repertoires with fewer than 30,000 or more than 120,000 public chains were excluded, along with roughly 5 repertoires with anomalous nucleotide sharing. TCRdb took this table from immuneACCESS and kept in-frame rearrangements with V and J called. Such tables lack part of the clones; where checked against another copy, unresolved V genes explain under half of the gap, and the rest is unexplained. V and J calls and clone size are as listed in that table; D and trimming were resolved from the DNA. The sample has under 90,000 clones on record, over 70% of them singletons. The ten largest clonotypes hold 2.5% to 3.5% of the sample.

The cohort comprised 670 or so healthy bone marrow donors. All cohort members were sampled while nominally healthy, although unrecorded immune exposures were likely present. The donor tested CMV seropositive and was one of the 289 seropositive cohort members. A peripheral blood sample was collected from each donor, and TCR beta sequencing was performed on peripheral blood mononuclear cells. The Qiagen DNeasy Blood Extraction Kit was used to extract genomic DNA from the blood cell samples. The chain uses TRBV4-1 and TRBJ2-3; TRBD2 matches 10 bases in the middle. Sequencing was done on a sample of PBMCs. This clonotype was obtained from a man between 50 and 59 years old in good health and CMV-seropositive. The CDR3 protein is CASSQETSGMETDTQYF. The DNA reads TGCGCCAGCAGCCAAGAAACTAGCGGGATGGAGACAGATACGCAGTATTTT.